Listed here are 5 T cell receptor beta chains from one sample, sequenced in a study of identifying expanded T cells in peripheral blood. Sequencing was performed with immunoSEQ multiplex PCR; in TCRdb, only in-frame clones are kept and a portion is missing. This table has roughly 100,000 clones, 88% appearing once. Specimen: blood. These receptors came from a person aged 18 to 70 in good health.

The V and J genes are TRBV18 and TRBJ1-1; a weak D match, TRBD1 (5 bases). V dropped 3 bases and J dropped 4 bases, with 12 bases sitting between them. Germline CDR1 is KGHSH and CDR2 is LQKENI. The CDR3 totals 14 residues. The CDR3 nucleotides read TGTGCCAGCTCACCTCGGGGGGAGGTCACTGAAGCTTTCTTT. It specifies CASSPRGEVTEAFF.

This clone has only one observation. The chain has TRBV5-1 and TRBJ2-7, with 9 bases lining up with TRBD2. After removal of 0 bases from V and 5 bases from J, the junction contained 6 bases not matched to a gene. This CDR3 has 15 amino acids. Germline loops: CDR1 SGHRS, CDR2 YFSETQ. The CDR3 loop reads CASSLGREGWNEQYF. CDR3 nucleotides: TGCGCCAGCAGCTTGGGGCGGGAGGGTTGGAACGAGCAGTACTTC.

The rearrangement joins TRBV11-2 to TRBJ1-2; D is possibly TRBD1 (5 bases). This CDR3 contains 17 residues. Per the germline V gene, CDR1 is SGHAT and CDR2 is FQNNGV. The germline V and J ends were trimmed by 0 bases and 4 bases, with 18 bases remaining between them. CDR3 in DNA: TGTGCCAGCAGCTTAGAGTCCAGAGGGACGCGGGCCTATGGCTACACCTTC. Its translation is CASSLESRGTRAYGYTF.

This clone has just one count. This chain joins TRBV30 and TRBJ1-6; 7 bases line up with TRBD1. Germline loops: CDR1 GTSNPN, CDR2 SVGIG (reference sequence). The junction had 6 bases not matched to a gene; V was cut back by 2 bases and J by 2 bases. The CDR3 has 16 amino acids. In DNA form, the CDR3 reads TGTGCCTGGAGTTCTCAGGGGACAGCCTATAATTCACCCCTCCACTTT. The encoded protein is CAWSSQGTAYNSPLHF.

The chain is built from TRBV5-1 and TRBJ2-1; D gene ambiguous. Germline CDR1 reads SGHRS; CDR2 reads YFSETQ. V lost 0 bases and J 2 bases, leaving 12 bases between the germline ends. The CDR3 spans 16 residues. CDR3 sequence reads: CASSLGDRAAYNEQFF. Here the CDR3 DNA reads TGCGCCAGCAGCTTGGGGGATCGGGCAGCCTACAATGAGCAGTTCTTC.